This T cell receptor (beta chain) was documented in a study of blood T cell repertoires in COVID-19. Study-wide background: Whether acute or convalescent, the COVID-19 samples came from the United States, Italy and Spain.

TCRdb's table, derived via immunoSEQ multiplex PCR, lists solely in-frame clones and lacks some. Of around 160,000 clones listed, roughly 85% are singletons. The CDR3 runs 13 residues. CDR1 is KGHSH, CDR2 LQKENI, per germline. The germline V and J ends were trimmed by 5 bases and 1 base, with 6 bases remaining between them. The V gene is TRBV18, the J gene TRBJ2-1, with unresolved D. The sample taken for sequencing was peripheral blood. This sequence was found in a woman between 55 and 75 years old with COVID-19, enrolled during active disease. The CDR3 coding sequence is TGTGCCAGCTCATCCCCGTCCTACAATGAGCAGTTCTTC. It yields the protein CASSSPSYNEQFF.